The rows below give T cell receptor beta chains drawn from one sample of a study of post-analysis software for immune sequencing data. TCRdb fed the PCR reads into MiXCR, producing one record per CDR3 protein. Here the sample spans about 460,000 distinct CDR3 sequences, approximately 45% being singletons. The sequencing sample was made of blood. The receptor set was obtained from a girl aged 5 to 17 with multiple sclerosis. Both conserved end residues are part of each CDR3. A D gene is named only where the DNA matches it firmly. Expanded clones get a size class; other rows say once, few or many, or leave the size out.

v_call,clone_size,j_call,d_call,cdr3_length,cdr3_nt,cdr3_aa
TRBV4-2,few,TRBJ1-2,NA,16,TGTGCCAGCAGCCAAGATCAGTCACAGGGCGTCTATGGCTACACCTTC,CASSQDQSQGVYGYTF
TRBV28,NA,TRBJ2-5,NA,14,TGTGCCAGCAGTTCCCCAGGGGTTTTAGAGACCCAGTACTTC,CASSSPGVLETQYF
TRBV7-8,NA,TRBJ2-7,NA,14,TGTGCCAGCAGCTCCTACAGGGAATCCTACGAGCAGTACTTC,CASSSYRESYEQYF
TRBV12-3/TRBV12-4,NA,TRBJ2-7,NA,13,TGTGCCAGCAGTTTCGCACAGTCCTACGAGCAGTACTTC,CASSFAQSYEQYF
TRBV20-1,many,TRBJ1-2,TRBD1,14,TGCAGTGCCGCCCGACAGGGTCCTCGGCGTGGCTACACCTTC,CSAARQGPRRGYTF
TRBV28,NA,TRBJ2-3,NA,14,TGTGCCAGCAGTCAGGACAGTAGCACAGATACGCAGTATTTT,CASSQDSSTDTQYF
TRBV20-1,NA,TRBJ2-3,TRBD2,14,TGCAGTGCTATTGCTAGCGGCCGGGGAGATACGCAGTATTTT,CSAIASGRGDTQYF
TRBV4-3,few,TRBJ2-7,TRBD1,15,TGCGCCAGCAGCCACCGCCGGACAGGGAACTACGAGCAGTACTTC,CASSHRRTGNYEQYF
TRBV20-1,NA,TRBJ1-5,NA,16,TGCAGTGCTAGACCAGCAGGGAGTGGAGAGAATCAGCCCCAGCATTTT,CSARPAGSGENQPQHF
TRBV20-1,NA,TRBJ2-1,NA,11,TGCAGTGCAACTCCGAGGTATGAGCAGTTCTTC,CSATPRYEQFF
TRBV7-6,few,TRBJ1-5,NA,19,TGTGCCAGCAGCTTAAGGCTGGGACCGCGAAGGGGGGGGAATCAGCCCCAGCATTTT,CASSLRLGPRRGGNQPQHF
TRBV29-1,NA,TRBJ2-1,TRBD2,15,TGCAGCGCCCCGCCTAGCGGAATTAACTACAATGAGCAGTTCTTC,CSAPPSGINYNEQFF
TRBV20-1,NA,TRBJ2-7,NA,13,TGCAGTGCGGAGCCGACAGTCCAGTACGAGCAGTACTTC,CSAEPTVQYEQYF
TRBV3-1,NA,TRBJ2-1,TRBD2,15,TGTGCCAGCAGCCTACCGGGACTAGCGGGCAATGAGCAGTTCTTC,CASSLPGLAGNEQFF
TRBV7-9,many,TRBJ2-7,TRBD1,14,TGTGCCAGCAGCTCGGGGACAGGGGACTACGAGCAGTACTTC,CASSSGTGDYEQYF
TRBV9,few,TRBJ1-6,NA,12,TGTGCCAGCAGCGTTGAAAATTCACCCCTCCACTTT,CASSVENSPLHF
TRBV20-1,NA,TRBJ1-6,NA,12,TGCAGTGCTAGTAGGGGCAATTCACCCCTCCACTTT,CSASRGNSPLHF
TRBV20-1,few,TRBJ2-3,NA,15,TGCAGTGCTAGAGGGGGGAAAGGAGTCACAGATACGCAGTATTTT,CSARGGKGVTDTQYF
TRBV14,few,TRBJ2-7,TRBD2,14,TGTGCCAGCAGTCTAGCGGAGGGCCCCTACGAGCAGTACTTC,CASSLAEGPYEQYF
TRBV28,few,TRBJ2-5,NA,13,TGTGCCAGCAGCCGATTTAACCGGGAGACCCAGTACTTC,CASSRFNRETQYF
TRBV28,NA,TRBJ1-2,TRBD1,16,TGTGCCAGCAGTTCCGGGACAGGGGGCGGTATCTATGGCTACACCTTC,CASSSGTGGGIYGYTF
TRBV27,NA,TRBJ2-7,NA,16,TGTGCCAGCAGTTTATCGGGCGGGACTTGGTCCTACGAGCAGTACTTC,CASSLSGGTWSYEQYF
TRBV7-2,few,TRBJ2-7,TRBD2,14,TGTGCCAGCAGCTTACGGGGGGTTTACTACGAGCAGTACTTC,CASSLRGVYYEQYF
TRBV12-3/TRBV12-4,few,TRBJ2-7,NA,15,TGTGCCAGCCGTTCCCAGGGCAGAGAGGACTACGAGCAGTACTTC,CASRSQGREDYEQYF
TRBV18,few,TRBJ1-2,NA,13,TGTGCCAGCTCACCTCGACAGTACTATGGCTACACCTTC,CASSPRQYYGYTF
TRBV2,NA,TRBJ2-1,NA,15,TGTGCCAGCAGTTTAGCGGACGGAAGATACAATGAGCAGTTCTTC,CASSLADGRYNEQFF
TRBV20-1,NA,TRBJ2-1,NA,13,TGCAGTGCTAGAGCGGCGTATTACAATGAGCAGTTCTTC,CSARAAYYNEQFF
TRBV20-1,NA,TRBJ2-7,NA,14,TGCAGTGCTAGAGATGGCAGGAGCTCCTACGAGCAGTACTTC,CSARDGRSSYEQYF
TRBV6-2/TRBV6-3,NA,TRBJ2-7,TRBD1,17,TGTGCCAGCAGAGGCACCGGGACAGGTCCCCTATCCTACGAGCAGTACTTC,CASRGTGTGPLSYEQYF
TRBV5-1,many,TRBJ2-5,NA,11,TGCGCCAGCAGCTTGGACGAGACCCAGTACTTC,CASSLDETQYF
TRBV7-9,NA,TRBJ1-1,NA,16,TGTGCCAGCAGCAGAAGCAAGGGGGACTACAACTACGAGCAGTACTTT,CASSRSKGDYNYEQYF
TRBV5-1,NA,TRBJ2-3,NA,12,TGCGCCAGCAGCTTGAATTCAGATACGCAGTATTTT,CASSLNSDTQYF
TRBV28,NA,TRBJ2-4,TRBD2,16,TGTGCCAGCAGTTTAAACCAGGGAGCGGGGGTACGGGAGCAGTACTTC,CASSLNQGAGVREQYF
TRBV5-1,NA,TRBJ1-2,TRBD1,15,TGCGCCAGCAGCTTGGCCCCCGACAGGGTTGATGGCTACACCTTC,CASSLAPDRVDGYTF
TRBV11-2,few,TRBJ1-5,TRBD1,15,TGTGCCAGCAGCGGAGGGACAGGGGGCGCCCAGCCCCAGCATTTT,CASSGGTGGAQPQHF